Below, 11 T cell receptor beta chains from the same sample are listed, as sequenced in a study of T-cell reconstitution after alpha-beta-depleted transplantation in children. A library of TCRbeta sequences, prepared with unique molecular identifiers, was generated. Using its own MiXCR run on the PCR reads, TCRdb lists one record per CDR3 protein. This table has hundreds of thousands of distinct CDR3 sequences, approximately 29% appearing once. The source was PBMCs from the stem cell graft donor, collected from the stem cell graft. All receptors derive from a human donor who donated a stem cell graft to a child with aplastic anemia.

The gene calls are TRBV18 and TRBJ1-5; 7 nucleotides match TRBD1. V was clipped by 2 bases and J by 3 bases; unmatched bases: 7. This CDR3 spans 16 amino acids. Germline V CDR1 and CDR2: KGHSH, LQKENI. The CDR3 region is CASSPSHRGTNQPQHF. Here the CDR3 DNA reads TGTGCCAGCTCACCATCCCACAGGGGTACCAATCAGCCCCAGCATTTT.

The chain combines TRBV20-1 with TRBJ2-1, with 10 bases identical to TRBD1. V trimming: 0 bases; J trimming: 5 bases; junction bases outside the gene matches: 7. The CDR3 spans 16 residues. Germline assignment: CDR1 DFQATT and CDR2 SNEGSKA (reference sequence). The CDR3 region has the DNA TGCAGTGCTAGAGATTTTAAGGGGACAGGGGACAATGAGCAGTTCTTC. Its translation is CSARDFKGTGDNEQFF.

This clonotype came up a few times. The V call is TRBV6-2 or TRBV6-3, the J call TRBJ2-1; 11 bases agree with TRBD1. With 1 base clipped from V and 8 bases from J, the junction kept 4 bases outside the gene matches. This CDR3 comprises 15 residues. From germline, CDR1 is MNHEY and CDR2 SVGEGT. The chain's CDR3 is CASSYWTGGNDEQFF. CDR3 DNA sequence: TGTGCCAGCAGTTACTGGACAGGGGGCAACGATGAGCAGTTCTTC.

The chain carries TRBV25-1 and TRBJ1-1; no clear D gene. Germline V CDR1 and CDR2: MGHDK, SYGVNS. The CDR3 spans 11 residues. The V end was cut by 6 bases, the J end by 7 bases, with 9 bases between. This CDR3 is CASRIRGEAFF. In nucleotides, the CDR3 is TGTGCCAGCAGGATCAGAGGTGAAGCTTTCTTT. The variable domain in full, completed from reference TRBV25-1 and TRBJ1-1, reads EADIYQTPRYLVIGTGKKITLECSQTMGHDKMYWYQQDPGMELHLIHYSYGVNSTEKGDLSSESTVSRIRTEHFPLTLESARPSHTSQYLCASRIRGEAFFGQGTRLTVV.

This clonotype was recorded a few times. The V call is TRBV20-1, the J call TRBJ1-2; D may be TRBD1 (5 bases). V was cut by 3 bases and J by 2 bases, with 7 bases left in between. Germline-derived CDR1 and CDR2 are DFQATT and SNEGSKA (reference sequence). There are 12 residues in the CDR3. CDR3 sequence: CSASDSNYGYTF. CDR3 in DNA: TGCAGTGCTAGCGACAGCAACTATGGCTACACCTTC.

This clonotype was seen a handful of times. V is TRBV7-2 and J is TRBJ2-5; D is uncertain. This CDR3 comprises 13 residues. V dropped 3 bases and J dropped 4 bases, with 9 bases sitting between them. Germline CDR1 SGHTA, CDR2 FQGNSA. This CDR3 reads CASSFRPIETQYF. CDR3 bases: TGTGCCAGCAGCTTTAGACCGATAGAGACCCAGTACTTC.

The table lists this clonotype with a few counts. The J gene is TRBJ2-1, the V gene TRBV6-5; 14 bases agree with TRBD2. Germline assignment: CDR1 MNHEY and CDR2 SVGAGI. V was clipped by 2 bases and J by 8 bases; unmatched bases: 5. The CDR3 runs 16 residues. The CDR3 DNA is TGTGCCAGCAGTTACCCGGGACTAGCGGGAGTTTATGAGCAGTTCTTC. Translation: CASSYPGLAGVYEQFF.

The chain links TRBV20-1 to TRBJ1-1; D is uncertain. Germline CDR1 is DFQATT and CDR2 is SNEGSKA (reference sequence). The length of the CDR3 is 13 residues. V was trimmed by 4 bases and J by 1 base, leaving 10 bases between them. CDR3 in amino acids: CSATPYTNTEAFF. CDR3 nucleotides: TGCAGTGCTACCCCTTACACGAACACTGAAGCTTTCTTT.

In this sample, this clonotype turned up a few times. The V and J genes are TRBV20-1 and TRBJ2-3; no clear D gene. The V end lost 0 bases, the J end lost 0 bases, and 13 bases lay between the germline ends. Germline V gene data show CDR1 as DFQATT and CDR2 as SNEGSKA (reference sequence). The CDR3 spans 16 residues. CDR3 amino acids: CSARDQSPGSTDTQYF. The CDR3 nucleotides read TGCAGTGCTAGAGATCAGTCTCCCGGAAGCACAGATACGCAGTATTTT.

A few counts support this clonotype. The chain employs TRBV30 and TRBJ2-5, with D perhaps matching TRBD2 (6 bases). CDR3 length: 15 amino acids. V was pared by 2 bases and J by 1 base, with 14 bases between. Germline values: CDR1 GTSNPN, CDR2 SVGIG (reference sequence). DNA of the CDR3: TGTGCCTGGAGTAAGGGACTTGGCGTCCAAGAGACCCAGTACTTC. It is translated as CAWSKGLGVQETQYF.

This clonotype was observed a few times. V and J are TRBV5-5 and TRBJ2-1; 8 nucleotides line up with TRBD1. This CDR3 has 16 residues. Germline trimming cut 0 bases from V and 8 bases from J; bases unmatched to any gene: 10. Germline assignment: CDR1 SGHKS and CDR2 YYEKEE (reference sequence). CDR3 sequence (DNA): TGTGCCAGCAGCTTGGCCGCAGACAGGGGTTCCCATGAGCAGTTCTTC. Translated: CASSLAADRGSHEQFF.